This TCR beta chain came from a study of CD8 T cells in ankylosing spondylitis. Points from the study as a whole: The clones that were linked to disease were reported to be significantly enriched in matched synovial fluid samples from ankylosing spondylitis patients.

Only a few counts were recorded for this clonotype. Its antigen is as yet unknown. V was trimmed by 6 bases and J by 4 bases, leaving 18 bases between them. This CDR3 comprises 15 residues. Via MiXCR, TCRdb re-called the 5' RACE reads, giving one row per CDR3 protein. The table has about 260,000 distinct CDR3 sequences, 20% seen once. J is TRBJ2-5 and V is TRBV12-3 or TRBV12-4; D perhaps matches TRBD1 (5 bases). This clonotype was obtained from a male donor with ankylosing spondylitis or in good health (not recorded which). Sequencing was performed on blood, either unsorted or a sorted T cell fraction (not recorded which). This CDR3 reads CASSPGPQVRETQYF. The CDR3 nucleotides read TGTGCCAGCAGCCCCGGACCACAGGTGCGAGAGACCCAGTACTTC.